The rows below give T cell receptor beta chains drawn from one sample of a study of T cell responses to AZD1222 COVID-19 vaccine. This table comes from immunoSEQ multiplex PCR, and its TCRdb copy is limited to in-frame clones, with some not included. The sample yields approximately 73,000 clones, roughly four fifths seen once. Material: peripheral blood, obtained on day 0 of AZD1222 vaccination. These TCRs come from an adult in good health. The CDR3 runs from the conserved cysteine through the conserved F or W. Fields, in order: V gene, D gene, J gene, clone size, CDR3 protein, CDR3 DNA. The D gene is left open where the match is weak. A clone size is listed for some rows: how often the clone was seen (once, few, many), or a class if it is expanded.

TRBV5-4	.	TRBJ2-7	.	CASSPEASRSYEQYF	TGTGCCAGCAGCCCGGAGGCTAGCAGATCCTACGAGCAGTACTTC
TRBV5-4	TRBD1	TRBJ1-1	.	CASSTGTGVMNTEAFF	TGTGCCAGCAGCACCGGGACAGGGGTCATGAACACTGAAGCTTTCTTT
TRBV4-3	TRBD2	TRBJ2-5	.	CASSQDPGGPSGETQYF	TGCGCCAGCAGCCAAGATCCGGGAGGGCCCTCGGGAGAGACCCAGTACTTC
TRBV11-3	.	TRBJ1-2	.	CASSQRSNYGYTF	TGTGCCAGCAGCCAAAGATCTAACTATGGCTACACCTTC
TRBV7-8	.	TRBJ2-7	.	CASSLVGNALRYEQYF	TGTGCCAGCAGCTTAGTTGGGAACGCACTACGCTACGAGCAGTACTTC
TRBV5-6	.	TRBJ1-4	.	CASSQDSELNEKLFF	TGTGCCAGCAGCCAGGACAGTGAACTTAATGAAAAACTGTTTTTT
TRBV4-1	TRBD1	TRBJ1-2	.	CASSHGQGAKGYTF	TGCGCCAGCAGTCACGGACAGGGGGCAAAAGGCTACACCTTC
TRBV27	.	TRBJ2-7	.	CASAVGPYYEQYF	TGTGCCAGCGCCGTCGGGCCCTACTACGAGCAGTACTTC
TRBV5-1	.	TRBJ1-2	.	CASSNPAEGNYGYTF	TGCGCCAGCAGCAATCCGGCGGAAGGCAACTATGGCTACACCTTC
TRBV11-3	TRBD1	TRBJ1-1	once	CASSPGQEDTEAFF	TGTGCCAGCAGCCCGGGACAGGAGGACACTGAAGCTTTCTTT
TRBV10-3	TRBD2	TRBJ2-2	.	CAISSGLGVSGELFF	TGTGCCATCAGCTCGGGACTAGGAGTATCCGGGGAGCTGTTTTTT
TRBV6-5	.	TRBJ2-7	.	CASSYSIGSAYEQYF	TGTGCCAGCAGTTACTCGATAGGGTCTGCCTACGAGCAGTACTTC
TRBV11-2	.	TRBJ2-7	.	CASSFGQGYEQYF	TGTGCCAGCAGCTTTGGTCAGGGCTACGAGCAGTACTTC
TRBV3-1/TRBV3-2	TRBD1	TRBJ1-6	.	CASSEGQGHNSPLHF	TGTGCCAGCAGCGAGGGACAGGGCCATAATTCACCCCTCCACTTT
TRBV2	TRBD1	TRBJ1-2	.	CASSRTGWGGYTF	TGTGCCAGCAGTAGGACAGGGTGGGGTGGCTACACCTTC
TRBV5-1	.	TRBJ2-2	.	CASSLDYPPHGGELFF	TGCGCCAGCAGCCTGGACTATCCCCCGCACGGCGGGGAGCTGTTTTTT
TRBV5-8	.	TRBJ1-3	.	CASSLGVTSGNTIYF	TGTGCCAGCAGCTTGGGGGTTACCTCTGGAAACACCATATATTTT
TRBV6-2/TRBV6-3	TRBD2	TRBJ2-2	.	CASSREGPYTGELFF	TGTGCCAGCAGTAGGGAGGGCCCGTACACCGGGGAGCTGTTTTTT
TRBV20-1	.	TRBJ1-2	once	CSASGTATEEANYGYTF	TGCAGTGCTAGTGGCACGGCCACAGAAGAAGCTAACTATGGCTACACCTTC
TRBV4-3	TRBD2	TRBJ2-5	.	CASSRTGTSGGAGETQYF	TGCGCCAGCAGCCGAACCGGGACTAGCGGGGGGGCCGGGGAGACCCAGTACTTC
TRBV6-5	.	TRBJ1-2	.	CASSYGQGSGGYTF	TGTGCCAGCAGTTACGGGCAGGGAAGCGGTGGCTACACCTTC
TRBV23-1	TRBD1	TRBJ2-1	.	CASSQRQGYNEQFF	TGCGCCAGCAGTCAGCGACAGGGCTACAATGAGCAGTTCTTC
TRBV4-2	.	TRBJ1-5	.	CASSQEGHPVDSNQPQHF	TGTGCCAGCAGCCAAGAGGGTCACCCGGTCGATAGCAATCAGCCCCAGCATTTT
TRBV6-5	TRBD1	TRBJ2-7	.	CASMRQGYEQYF	TGTGCCAGCATGAGACAGGGGTACGAGCAGTACTTC
TRBV11-3	TRBD1	TRBJ2-7	few	CASSLYREPGQGYEQYF	TGTGCCAGCAGCTTATATAGGGAGCCGGGACAGGGATACGAGCAGTACTTC
TRBV7-9	TRBD2	TRBJ2-3	medium-sized	CASSPTSGRAQRTDTQYF	TGTGCCAGCAGCCCTACTAGCGGGAGGGCCCAGCGCACAGATACGCAGTATTTT
TRBV10-3	TRBD1	TRBJ1-2	.	CATTPTGGDGYTF	TGTGCCACCACTCCAACAGGGGGGGATGGCTACACCTTC
TRBV4-3	.	TRBJ1-1	.	CASSQERGVNTEAFF	TGCGCCAGCAGCCAAGAGAGAGGGGTGAACACTGAAGCTTTCTTT
TRBV5-6	TRBD1	TRBJ1-6	medium-sized	CASSADRGDSPLHF	TGTGCCAGCAGCGCCGACAGGGGCGATTCACCCCTCCACTTT
TRBV20-1	.	TRBJ2-1	.	CSASQRAGNEQFF	TGCAGTGCTAGTCAGCGGGCCGGCAATGAGCAGTTCTTC
TRBV19	.	TRBJ2-3	.	CASSISPTSTDTQYF	TGTGCCAGTAGTATATCTCCAACTAGCACAGATACGCAGTATTTT
TRBV14	.	TRBJ2-7	.	CASSRGGASLDF	TGTGCCAGCAGCCGGGGCGGGGCCTCTCTGGACTTC
TRBV5-1	.	TRBJ1-6	.	CASSRTGDRGNSPLHF	TGCGCCAGCAGCCGAACGGGGGATCGGGGTAATTCACCCCTCCACTTT
TRBV5-8	.	TRBJ2-4	.	CASSYSDIQYF	TGTGCCAGCAGCTATTCGGACATTCAGTACTTC
TRBV5-6	.	TRBJ1-3	once	CASSFDSYSGNTIYF	TGTGCCAGCAGCTTCGACTCCTACTCTGGAAACACCATATATTTT
TRBV12-3/TRBV12-4	.	TRBJ1-2	.	CASSLQGNYGYTF	TGTGCCAGCAGTTTACAGGGAAACTATGGCTACACCTTC
TRBV7-2	.	TRBJ1-6	.	CASSIPGPWDSPLHF	TGTGCCAGCAGCATACCGGGACCTTGGGATTCACCCCTCCACTTT
TRBV27	.	TRBJ1-2	few	CASSLAEGVGPRAGYTF	TGTGCCAGCAGTTTAGCAGAGGGAGTAGGACCCAGGGCGGGCTACACCTTC
TRBV5-1	.	TRBJ2-7	.	CASSSLGSYEQYF	TGCGCCAGCAGCTCCCTCGGAAGCTACGAGCAGTACTTC
TRBV30	.	TRBJ1-5	.	CAWSSGSGQPQHF	TGTGCCTGGAGTTCAGGGTCCGGTCAGCCCCAGCATTTT